This T cell receptor (beta chain) was obtained from a study of T cells in Graves' hyperthyroidism and ophthalmopathy. This clonotype was detected many times. TCR beta CDR3 sequences were amplified from RNA transcripts. The HTBI primer set served for first-round RT-PCR of the TCR CDR3. Using its own MiXCR run on the multiplex PCR reads, TCRdb lists one record per CDR3 protein. The table shows about 290,000 distinct CDR3 sequences, with roughly 14% occurring only once. Trimming removed 3 bases at V and 6 bases at J, with 9 bases between. From germline, CDR1 is SNHLY and CDR2 FYNNEI. This CDR3 spans 13 amino acids.

The sample comprised blood. The source of this sequence is a young woman with Graves' hyperthyroidism that later progressed to Graves' ophthalmopathy. The V gene is TRBV2, the J gene TRBJ1-5, with a weak D call TRBD1 (6 bases). The CDR3 is CASSDQGIQPQHF. As DNA, the CDR3 is TGTGCCAGCAGTGATCAGGGGATTCAGCCCCAGCATTTT.